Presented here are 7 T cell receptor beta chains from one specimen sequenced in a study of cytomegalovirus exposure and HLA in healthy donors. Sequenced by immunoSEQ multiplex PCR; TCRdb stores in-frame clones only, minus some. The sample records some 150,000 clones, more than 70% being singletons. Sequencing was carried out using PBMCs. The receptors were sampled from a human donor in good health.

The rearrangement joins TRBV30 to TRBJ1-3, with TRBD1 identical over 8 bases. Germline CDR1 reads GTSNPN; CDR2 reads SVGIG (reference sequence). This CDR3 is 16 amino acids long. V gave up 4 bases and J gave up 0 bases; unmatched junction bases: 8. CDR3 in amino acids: CAWNRAGGNSGNTIYF. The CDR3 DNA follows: TGTGCCTGGAATCGGGCAGGGGGCAACTCTGGAAACACCATATATTTT.

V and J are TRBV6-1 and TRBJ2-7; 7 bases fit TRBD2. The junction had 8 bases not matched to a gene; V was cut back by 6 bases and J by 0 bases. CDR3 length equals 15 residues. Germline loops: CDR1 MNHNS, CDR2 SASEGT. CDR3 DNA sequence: TGTGCCAGCAGGCCCAGTCTAGCGGCCTCCTACGAGCAGTACTTC. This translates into CASRPSLAASYEQYF.

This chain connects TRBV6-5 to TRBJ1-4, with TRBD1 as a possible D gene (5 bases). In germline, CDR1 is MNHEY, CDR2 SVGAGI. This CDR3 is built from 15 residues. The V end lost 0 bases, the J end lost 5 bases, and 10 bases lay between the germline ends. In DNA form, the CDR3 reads TGTGCCAGCAGTTACTCTCAGGGCCGGAATGAAAAACTGTTTTTT. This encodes CASSYSQGRNEKLFF.

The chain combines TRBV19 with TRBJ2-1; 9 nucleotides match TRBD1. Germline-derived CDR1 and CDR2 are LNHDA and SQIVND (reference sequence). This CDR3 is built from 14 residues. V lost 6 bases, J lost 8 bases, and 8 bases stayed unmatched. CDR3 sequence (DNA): TGTGCCAGTAGACACACAGGGGGCTTGGATGAGCAGTTCTTC. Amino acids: CASRHTGGLDEQFF.

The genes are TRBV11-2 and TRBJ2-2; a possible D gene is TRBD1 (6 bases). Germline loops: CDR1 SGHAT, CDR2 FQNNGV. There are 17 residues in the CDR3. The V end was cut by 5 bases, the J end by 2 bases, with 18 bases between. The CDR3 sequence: CASSGRLWTANTGELFF. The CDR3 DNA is TGTGCCAGCAGCGGCCGGTTGTGGACAGCCAACACCGGGGAGCTGTTTTTT.

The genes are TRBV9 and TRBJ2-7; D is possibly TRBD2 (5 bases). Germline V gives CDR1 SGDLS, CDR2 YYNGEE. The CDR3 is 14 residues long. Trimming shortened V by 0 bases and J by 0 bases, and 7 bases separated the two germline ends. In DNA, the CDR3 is TGTGCCAGCAGCGTAGGAGGGCACTCCTACGAGCAGTACTTC. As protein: CASSVGGHSYEQYF.

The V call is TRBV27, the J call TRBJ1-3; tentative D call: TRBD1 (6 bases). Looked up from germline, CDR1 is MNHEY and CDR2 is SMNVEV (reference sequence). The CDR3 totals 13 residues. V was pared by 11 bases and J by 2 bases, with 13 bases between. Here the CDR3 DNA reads TGTGCCTCGGGGGGGGGCGCTGGAAACACCATATATTTT. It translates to CASGGGAGNTIYF.